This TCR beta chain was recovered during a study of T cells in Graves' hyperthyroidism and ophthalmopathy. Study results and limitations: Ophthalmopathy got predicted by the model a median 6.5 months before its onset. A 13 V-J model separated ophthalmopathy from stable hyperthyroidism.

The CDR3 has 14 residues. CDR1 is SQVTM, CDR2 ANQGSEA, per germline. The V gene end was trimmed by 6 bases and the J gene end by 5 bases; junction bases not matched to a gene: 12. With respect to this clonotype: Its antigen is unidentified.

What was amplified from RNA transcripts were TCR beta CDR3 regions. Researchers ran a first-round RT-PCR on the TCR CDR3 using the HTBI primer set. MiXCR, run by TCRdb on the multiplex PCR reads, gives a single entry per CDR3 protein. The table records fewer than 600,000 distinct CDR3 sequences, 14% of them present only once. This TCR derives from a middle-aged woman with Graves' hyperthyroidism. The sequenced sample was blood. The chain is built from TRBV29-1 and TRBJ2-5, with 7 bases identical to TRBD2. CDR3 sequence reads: CSVGGLPGRETQYF. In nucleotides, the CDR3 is TGCAGCGTCGGAGGACTCCCCGGGAGGGAGACCCAGTACTTC.